One sample yielded the 4 T cell receptor beta chains listed below, sequenced in a study of T cell repertoires in cytomegalovirus infection. TCRdb re-analysed the reads in MiXCR, keeping a single row per CDR3 protein. Among approximately 500,000 distinct CDR3 sequences listed, about a quarter were seen once. The specimen sequenced was PBMCs. The receptors derive from a human donor in good health (CMV status not recorded). Some clones in this sample may be carry-over from other donors' samples.

V is TRBV7-9 and J is TRBJ1-1, with D uncertain. There are 15 residues in the CDR3. The V end lost 2 bases, the J end lost 3 bases, and 13 bases lay between the germline ends. Germline loops: CDR1 SEHNR, CDR2 FQNEAQ (reference sequence). The DNA for the CDR3 is TGTGCCAGCAGCTTAACTTTCCCGTTGGACACTGAAGCTTTCTTT. Amino acid sequence: CASSLTFPLDTEAFF.

This clonotype has just a few counts. The chain couples TRBV10-3 to TRBJ2-1; weak D call: TRBD1 (5 bases). V lost 3 bases and J 9 bases, leaving 18 bases between the germline ends. Looked up from germline, CDR1 is ENHRY and CDR2 is SYGVKD. This CDR3 spans 15 amino acids. The chain's CDR3 is CAISEGVVMEREQFF. The DNA for the CDR3 is TGTGCCATCAGTGAAGGGGTAGTTATGGAACGTGAGCAGTTCTTC.

V gene TRBV27 combines with J gene TRBJ1-1; D is ambiguous. Germline V gene data show CDR1 as MNHEY and CDR2 as SMNVEV (reference sequence). V lost 5 bases and J 1 base, leaving 11 bases between the germline ends. The CDR3 extends over 14 amino acids. CDR3 sequence (DNA): TGTGCCAGCAGTCTTCTCGCAGGGAACACTGAAGCTTTCTTT. This translates into CASSLLAGNTEAFF.

This sequence joins TRBV11-3 and TRBJ1-1; a weak D match, TRBD1 (5 bases). Trimming pared 2 bases from V and 9 bases from J, leaving 28 bases between. Germline CDR1 SGHNT, CDR2 YENEEA. The CDR3 consists of 18 residues. CDR3 in amino acids: CASSLFGDSWATRAKAFF. The CDR3 DNA sequence: TGTGCCAGCAGCTTATTTGGTGACAGCTGGGCCACCCGGGCGAAAGCTTTCTTT.